This T cell receptor (beta chain) is from a study of T cells after posttransplantation cyclophosphamide (dated by TCRdb to 2016 to 2017). For context, the study as a whole: The study tracked T cell repertoire reconstitution by TRB sequencing after myeloablative bone marrow transplantation using posttransplantation cyclophosphamide as GVHD prophylaxis. Antigen receptor sequencing was done on samples from about 40 PTCy-treated patients and from approximately 16 related bone marrow donors of those patients. Blood from all 35 or so PTCy patients with 1-year posttransplant specimens was subjected to TRB sequencing. In 3 patients, up to about 3 additional blood samples taken between 2 and 5.2 years after transplant also underwent TRB sequencing, as did pretransplant blood from a handful of patients. Because TRA and TRB clonality were tightly correlated in 9 samples, subsequent TCR analyses were focused on TRB only. Public TRB sequences were queried against a database of over 3,000 sequences associated with responses to pathogens, tumor antigens, self-antigens and alloantigens.

On this clone: The target of this receptor is not known. No base-level quality is on record; no much larger clone is a single base apart.

Related bone marrow donors provided peripheral blood samples on the day of marrow donation. Peripheral blood and bone marrow mononuclear cells were isolated by Ficoll-Hypaque density centrifugation and cryopreserved. CD4+ and CD8+ T cells, including naive and memory subsets, were sorted by FACS on a FACSAria II. What the research found in general, with its limitations: The TRB repertoires of T cells infiltrating skin or the GI tract showed only limited overlap with the TRB repertoires found in blood. Across roughly 45 patients, recipient CMV seropositivity and CMV reactivation were highly associated with TRB clonality; PTCy diversity was similar to CNI/methotrexate controls. At 1-2 months, donor-recipient similarity was low but rose over the first year, and the later blood repertoires were often dominated by donor CD8+ memory clones.

Genomic DNA was used for TRB sequencing, which was performed with the immunoSEQ assay at survey resolution or with the hsTCRB kit. The paper's data handling went like this. The immunoSEQ software handled initial read processing, and the LymphoSeq R package was used for repertoire analyses. Clonality was calculated as 1 minus normalized Shannon entropy, and the Gini coefficient was also calculated for each TRB dataset. Phenotypes of unsorted samples were inferred by mapping TRB sequences from sorted subsets of the recipient or donor onto unsorted samples of the same recipient. Entries here come from immuneACCESS through TCRdb and include only in-frame sequences with V and J called. Some clones fail to appear in such tables; in the studies checked, an unresolved V gene covers under half of the shortfall, and the cause of the remainder is unknown. V and J calls and clone size are given by that table; D and trimming were obtained from the DNA. Here the sample has some 5,500 clones; nearly 98% occur a single time. Just over 0.85% of the sample is in the top ten clones.

Source material: memory CD4+ T cells sorted from PBMCs. This receptor was identified in a man between 40 and 49 years old in good health, CMV-negative, and a related stem cell transplant donor.

The CDR3 region reads CASSPRGGTDTYEQYF. The nucleotides read TGTGCCAGCTCACCGCGTGGCGGGACAGACACTTACGAGCAGTACTTC. The sequence is built from TRBV18 and TRBJ2-7; the D segment could be TRBD1, given 7 matching bases. The CDR3 holds 16 amino acids from the cysteine to the phenylalanine. The DNA shown is the 48-base CDR3, in frame from base 1. V and J are truncated by 3 bases and 4 bases respectively, leaving an intervening sequence of 19 bases. In the germline V gene, CDR1 corresponds to KGHSH and CDR2 to LQKENI.